This paragraph covers one T cell receptor (beta chain) sequence. V lost 1 base and J lost 0, with 10 bases in between. The CDR3 loop spans 16 amino acids. Per the germline V gene, CDR1 is SGDLS and CDR2 is YYNGEE. This entry is derived from a study of blood T cell repertoires in COVID-19. Study-wide context: COVID-19 samples from acute and convalescent phases originated in the United States, Italy and Spain. T cells, B-cell-depleted T cells, or PBMCs provided the cDNA or gDNA that served as material.

Authors' processing steps: Estimation of nucleated cell counts was performed using reference gene primer amplification. The data were produced by immunoSEQ multiplex PCR, yet TCRdb's version contains in-frame clones alone and is incomplete. The V and J calls and the clone size are those of that table, but D and trimming were determined from the DNA. The table shows about 120,000 clones, with more than 75% occurring only once. This TCR came from a man between 65 and 85 years old with acute or convalescent COVID-19. The sequenced sample consisted of peripheral blood. V gene TRBV9 combines with J gene TRBJ1-4; D is possibly TRBD1 (5 bases). The chain's CDR3 is CASSVTVRATNEKLFF. The CDR3 nucleotides are TGTGCCAGCAGCGTAACTGTCAGGGCAACTAATGAAAAACTGTTTTTT.